This TCR beta chain was observed in a study of blood T cell repertoires in COVID-19. Per the original data handling: Reference gene primer amplification gave nucleated cell count estimates. The table came from immunoSEQ multiplex PCR; TCRdb's copy has only in-frame clones and leaves some out. That table supplies the V and J calls and clone size; D and trimming were determined from the DNA. The repertoire has about 230,000 clones, roughly 80% of them found once; the top ten carry about 2%. V lost 0 bases to trimming and J lost 2 bases, with 8 bases between them. This CDR3 has 14 amino acids. The germline V gene has CDR1 MGHRA and CDR2 YSYEKL.

This sequence was found in a man aged 55 to 70 who had recovered from COVID-19. The gene calls are TRBV4-1 and TRBJ2-7; D remains unclear. Sample: PBMCs or T cells enriched from blood (not recorded which). The CDR3 here is CASSQEAVTYEQYF. CDR3 coding DNA: TGCGCCAGCAGCCAAGAAGCCGTCACCTACGAGCAGTACTTC.